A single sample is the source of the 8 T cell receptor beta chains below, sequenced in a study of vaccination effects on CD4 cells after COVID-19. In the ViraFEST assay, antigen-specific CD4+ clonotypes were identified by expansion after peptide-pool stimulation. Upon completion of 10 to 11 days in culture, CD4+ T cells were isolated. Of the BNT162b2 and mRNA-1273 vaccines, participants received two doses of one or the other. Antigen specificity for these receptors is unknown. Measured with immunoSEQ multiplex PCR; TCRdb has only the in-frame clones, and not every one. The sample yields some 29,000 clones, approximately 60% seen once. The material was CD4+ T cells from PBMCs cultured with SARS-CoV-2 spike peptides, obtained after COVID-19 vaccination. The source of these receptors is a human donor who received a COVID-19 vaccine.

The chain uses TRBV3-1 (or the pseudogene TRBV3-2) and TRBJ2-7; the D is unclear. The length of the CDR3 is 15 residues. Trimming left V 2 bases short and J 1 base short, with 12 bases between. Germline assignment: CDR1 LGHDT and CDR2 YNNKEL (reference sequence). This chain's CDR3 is CASSQFHQGSYEQYF. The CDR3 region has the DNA TGTGCCAGCAGCCAATTTCACCAAGGGTCCTACGAGCAGTACTTC.

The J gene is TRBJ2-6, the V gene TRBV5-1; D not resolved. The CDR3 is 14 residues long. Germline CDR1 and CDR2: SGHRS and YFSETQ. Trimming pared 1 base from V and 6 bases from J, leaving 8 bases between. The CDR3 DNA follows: TGCGCCAGCAGCTTGACTGGGGAGGCCAACGTCCTGACTTTC. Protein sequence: CASSLTGEANVLTF.

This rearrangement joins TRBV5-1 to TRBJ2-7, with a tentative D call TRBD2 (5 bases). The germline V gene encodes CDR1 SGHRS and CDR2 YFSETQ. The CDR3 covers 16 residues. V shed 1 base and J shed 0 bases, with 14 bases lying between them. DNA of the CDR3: TGCGCCAGCAGCTTGAGTCCGGGGAAAAGCTCCTACGAGCAGTACTTC. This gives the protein CASSLSPGKSSYEQYF.

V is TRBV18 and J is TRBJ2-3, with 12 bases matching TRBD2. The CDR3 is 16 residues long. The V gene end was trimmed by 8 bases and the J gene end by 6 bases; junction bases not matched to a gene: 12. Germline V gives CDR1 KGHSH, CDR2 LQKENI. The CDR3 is CASQRSSGGALDTQYF. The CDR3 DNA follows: TGTGCCAGCCAGCGGTCTAGCGGGGGGGCGTTGGATACGCAGTATTTT.

The CDR3 nucleotides read TGTGCCAGTGGGACAGGTTCGAATCAGCCCCAGCATTTT. Its translation is CASGTGSNQPQHF. The chain employs TRBV12-3 or TRBV12-4 and TRBJ1-5; 8 positions agree with TRBD1. Trimming cost V 9 bases and J 4 bases; bases outside gene matches: 5. The CDR3 covers 13 residues.

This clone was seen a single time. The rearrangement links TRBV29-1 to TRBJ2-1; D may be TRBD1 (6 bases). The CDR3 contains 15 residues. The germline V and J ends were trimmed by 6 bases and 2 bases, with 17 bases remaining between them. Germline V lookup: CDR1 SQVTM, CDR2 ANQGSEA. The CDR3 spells CSVPSSGTPYNEQFF. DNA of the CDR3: TGCAGCGTCCCCTCCTCCGGGACACCCTACAATGAGCAGTTCTTC.

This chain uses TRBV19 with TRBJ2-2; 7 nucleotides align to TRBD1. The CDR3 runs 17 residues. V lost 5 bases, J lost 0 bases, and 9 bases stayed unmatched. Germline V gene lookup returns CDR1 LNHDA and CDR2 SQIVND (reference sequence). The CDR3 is CASSAQYRGTNTGELFF. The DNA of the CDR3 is TGTGCCAGTAGTGCCCAGTACAGGGGAACGAACACCGGGGAGCTGTTTTTT.

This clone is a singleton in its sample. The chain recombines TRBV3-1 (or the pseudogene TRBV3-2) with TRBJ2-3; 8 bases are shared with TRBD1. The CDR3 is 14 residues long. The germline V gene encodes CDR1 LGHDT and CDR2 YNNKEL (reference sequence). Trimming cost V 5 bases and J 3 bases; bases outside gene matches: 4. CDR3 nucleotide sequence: TGTGCCAGCAGCTTACGGACAGGGACAGATACGCAGTATTTT. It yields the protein CASSLRTGTDTQYF.